The next 28 T cell receptor beta chains were all read from a single sample in a study of T cells after posttransplantation cyclophosphamide. Some clones are missing from TCRdb's copy, which holds only in-frame ones; the method was immunoSEQ multiplex PCR. The sample contains thousands of clones, none of them singletons. Cyclophosphamide on days +3 and +4 followed busulfan-fludarabine conditioning and a marrow graft. Sequencing was performed on PBMCs, taken after allogeneic stem cell transplant with posttransplant cyclophosphamide. These receptors were taken from a young adult male patient who received an allogeneic stem cell transplant from an unrelated donor, was CMV-positive, and had acute and chronic GVHD. Some of these T cells may belong to the graft donor.

This clone was observed at least ten times. V usage is TRBV5-4 and J usage is TRBJ1-1; D perhaps matches TRBD1 (6 bases). This CDR3 spans 14 amino acids. Trimming removed 1 base at V and 1 base at J, with 8 bases between. The germline gives CDR1 SGHNT, CDR2 YYREEE (reference sequence). The CDR3, as DNA: TGTGCCAGCAGCTTGCGACAGGCGAACACTGAAGCTTTCTTT. This translates into CASSLRQANTEAFF.

Many counts were recorded for this clone. This sequence joins TRBV14 and TRBJ1-5; TRBD1 aligns across 7 bases. Germline CDR1 is SGHDN and CDR2 is FVKESK. This CDR3 is built from 15 residues. V lost 4 bases, J lost 5 bases, and 8 bases stayed unmatched. The CDR3 DNA reads TGTGCCAGCAGCCGGTTGGACAGGATACATCAGCCCCAGCATTTT. It specifies CASSRLDRIHQPQHF. The full variable domain, in which reference TRBV14 and TRBJ1-5 provide the parts outside the CDR3, is EAGVTQFPSHSVIEKGQTVTLRCDPISGHDNLYWYRRVMGKEIKFLLHFVKESKQDESGMPNNRFLAERTGGTYSTLKVQPAELEDSGVYFCASSRLDRIHQPQHFGDGTRLSIL.

This clone was counted a few times. The chain joins TRBV6-1 to TRBJ1-6; TRBD1 matches at 8 bases. CDR1 is MNHNS and CDR2 is SASEGT in the germline V gene. The CDR3 runs 13 residues. After removal of 11 bases from V and 10 bases from J, the junction contained 10 bases not matched to a gene. As DNA, the CDR3 is TGTGCCTCTCAGGGGGCGGTAGGGTCACCCCTCCACTTT. It encodes CASQGAVGSPLHF.

In its sample, this clone was seen many times. The chain uses TRBV19 and TRBJ1-5; D perhaps matches TRBD1 (6 bases). Deletions cut 0 bases from V and 11 bases from J, with 17 bases between. The CDR3 sequence is 15 residues long. In germline, CDR1 is LNHDA, CDR2 SQIVND (reference sequence). The CDR3 bases are TGTGCCAGTAGTATAGATCCAGGGGTCGGGCGGGCCCAGCATTTT. The encoded protein is CASSIDPGVGRAQHF. Together with reference TRBV19 and TRBJ1-5, the CDR3 gives the full variable domain: DGGITQSPKYLFRKEGQNVTLSCEQNLNHDAMYWYRQDPGQGLRLIYYSQIVNDFQKGDIAEGYSVSREKKESFPLTVTSAQKNPTAFYLCASSIDPGVGRAQHFGDGTRLSIL.

By share, this clone counts as medium-sized (0.01 to 0.1%). The chain combines TRBV7-9 with TRBJ1-4; D is ambiguous. Germline V gene lookup returns CDR1 SEHNR and CDR2 FQNEAQ (reference sequence). This CDR3 region has 13 residues. Trimming left V 2 bases short and J 8 bases short, with 9 bases between. The CDR3 sequence: CASSLTGKEKLFF. CDR3 coding DNA: TGTGCCAGCAGCTTAACCGGGAAGGAAAAACTGTTTTTT.

This clone was recorded many times. The gene calls are TRBV7-9 and TRBJ1-5, with TRBD1 matching 7 bases. Trimming took 1 base from V and 2 from J; bases not matched to a gene: 11. The CDR3 spans 18 residues. Germline V lookup: CDR1 SEHNR, CDR2 FQNEAQ (reference sequence). The CDR3 is CASSLVMRGQDGNQPQHF. For the CDR3, the DNA is TGTGCCAGCAGCTTAGTCATGAGGGGGCAGGACGGCAATCAGCCCCAGCATTTT. The variable domain in full, completed from reference TRBV7-9 and TRBJ1-5, reads DTGVSQNPRHKITKRGQNVTFRCDPISEHNRLYWYRQTLGQGPEFLTYFQNEAQLEKSRLLSDRFSAERPKGSFSTLEIQRTEQGDSAMYLCASSLVMRGQDGNQPQHFGDGTRLSIL.

At least ten counts were recorded for this clone. V gene TRBV21-1 combines with J gene TRBJ2-7; the table's D call of TRBD1 was not tested on the DNA. TRBV21-1 is described as a pseudogene. The CDR3 runs 16 residues. Here the CDR3 reads CASRYWAQYPIAEQYV. The CDR3 DNA reads as TGTGCCAGCAGATATTGGGCCCAGTACCCCATCGCCGAGCAGTACGTC.

This clone has ten or more counts. J is TRBJ2-4 and V is TRBV5-5, with 8 bases matching TRBD1. In germline, CDR1 is SGHKS, CDR2 YYEKEE (reference sequence). J was trimmed by 5 bases and V by 0 bases; bases with no gene match: 4. This CDR3 comprises 15 residues. The CDR3 loop is CASSLAVDRENIQYF. The CDR3 DNA is TGTGCCAGCAGCTTGGCCGTGGACAGGGAAAACATTCAGTACTTC.

The sample holds many counts of this clone. The rearrangement uses TRBV5-6 and TRBJ2-3; TRBD1 matches 8 bases. Trimming took 4 bases from V and 5 from J; bases not matched to a gene: 9. The CDR3 extends over 15 amino acids. Germline V gives CDR1 SGHDT, CDR2 YYEEEE. CDR3 nucleotide sequence: TGTGCCAGCAGCGTCGGACAGGGCCGGATAGATACGCAGTATTTT. Its protein product is CASSVGQGRIDTQYF.

The sample holds many counts of this clone. The chain combines TRBV11-2 with TRBJ2-7; 8 bases match TRBD2. This CDR3 is 15 amino acids long. The V segment lost 0 bases and the J segment 4 bases; nucleotides outside the gene matches: 5. Germline loops: CDR1 SGHAT, CDR2 FQNNGV. Written as DNA, the CDR3 is TGTGCCAGCAGCTTAGACGGCGGGGGGCGGTACGAGCAGTACTTC. Protein: CASSLDGGGRYEQYF. Using reference TRBV11-2 and TRBJ2-7 for the parts outside the CDR3, the full variable domain is EAGVAQSPRYKIIEKRQSVAFWCNPISGHATLYWYQQILGQGPKLLIQFQNNGVVDDSQLPKDRFSAERLKGVDSTLKIQPAKLEDSAVYLCASSLDGGGRYEQYFGPGTRLTVT.

This clone was seen at least ten times. The V and J genes are TRBV25-1 and TRBJ1-6, with D uncertain. Trimming shortened V by 7 bases and J by 9 bases, and 16 bases separated the two germline ends. There are 14 residues in the CDR3. The germline V gene encodes CDR1 MGHDK and CDR2 SYGVNS. CDR3 DNA sequence: TGTGCCAGCACCCCACCCGGGGTAGTTTCACCCCTCCACTTT. Its protein is CASTPPGVVSPLHF.

By its share, this clone is medium-sized. J is TRBJ2-7 and V is TRBV19, with TRBD1 identical over 7 bases. Germline V gene data show CDR1 as LNHDA and CDR2 as SQIVND (reference sequence). This CDR3 is 15 amino acids long. The V segment lost 3 bases and the J segment 4 bases; nucleotides outside the gene matches: 9. This chain's CDR3 is CASSIKGGIRYEQYF. CDR3 nucleotide sequence: TGTGCCAGTAGTATCAAAGGGGGCATCCGTTACGAGCAGTACTTC.

This clone has ten or more counts. The V gene is TRBV5-4, the J gene TRBJ2-3; 8 bases match TRBD2. CDR1 SGHNT and CDR2 YYREEE come from the germline V gene (reference sequence). The CDR3 is 17 residues long. V was clipped by 0 bases and J by 2 bases; unmatched bases: 8. CDR3 nucleotides: TGTGCCAGCAGCTTGGTAACGGGGGGGGTATCCACAGATACGCAGTATTTT. Its translation is CASSLVTGGVSTDTQYF.

This clone came up many times. This chain joins TRBV7-2 and TRBJ1-1; a weak D match, TRBD1 (6 bases). The V end lost 7 bases, the J end lost 2 bases, and 14 bases lay between the germline ends. The CDR3 spans 14 residues. Germline lookup yields CDR1 SGHTA and CDR2 FQGNSA. The DNA for the CDR3 is TGTGCCAGCAACACGGGACACCATAACACTGAAGCTTTCTTT. It codes for CASNTGHHNTEAFF.

The sample holds many counts of this clone. This chain connects TRBV5-5 to TRBJ2-7; the D gene is possibly TRBD1 (5 bases). V was clipped by 0 bases and J by 4 bases, with 8 bases between them. CDR3 length: 13 amino acids. Per the germline V gene, CDR1 is SGHKS and CDR2 is YYEKEE (reference sequence). DNA for the CDR3: TGTGCCAGCAGCTTGGCAGGGTTGTACGAGCAGTACTTC. It translates to CASSLAGLYEQYF.

This clone has ten or more counts. For the CDR3, the DNA is TGTGCCAGCAGTACCTACAGGGATAGGGGCTACACCTTC. The encoded protein is CASSTYRDRGYTF. The V gene is TRBV6-5, the J gene TRBJ1-2; D might be TRBD1 (6 bases). In germline, CDR1 is MNHEY, CDR2 SVGAGI. Deletions cut 5 bases from V and 8 bases from J, with 15 bases between. CDR3 length equals 13 residues.

This clone was recorded many times. The chain carries TRBV19 and TRBJ1-2; a weak D match, TRBD1 (6 bases). Trimming left V 0 bases short and J 6 bases short, with 17 bases between. From germline, CDR1 is LNHDA and CDR2 SQIVND (reference sequence). The CDR3 consists of 16 residues. In nucleotides, the CDR3 is TGTGCCAGTAGTATAGACCCGGACAGTGGACCGAATGGCTACACCTTC. This encodes CASSIDPDSGPNGYTF.

This clone is medium-sized by share. The chain links TRBV5-6 to TRBJ1-1; no reliable D call. Germline CDR1 is SGHDT and CDR2 is YYEEEE. V was trimmed by 4 bases and J by 3 bases, leaving 4 bases between them. CDR3 length: 11 residues. The CDR3 DNA sequence: TGTGCCAGCAGCGTAGACACTGAAGCTTTCTTT. Translating it yields CASSVDTEAFF.

This clone was observed many times. This chain uses TRBV28 with TRBJ1-5, with D perhaps TRBD1 (5 bases). The CDR3 covers 15 residues. V was shortened by 3 bases and J by 0 bases, with 9 bases between the two germline ends. The germline gives CDR1 MDHEN, CDR2 SYDVKM. As DNA, the CDR3 is TGTGCCAGCAGTTTGTACGACAGTAGCAATCAGCCCCAGCATTTT. Amino acid sequence: CASSLYDSSNQPQHF.

This clone was detected ten times or more. This CDR3 fails to terminate in the conserved phenylalanine or tryptophan, so it likely reflects a read error. At the DNA level, this CDR3 is encoded by other sequences in the same sample as well. The chain combines TRBV5-1 with TRBJ2-7, with 7 bases matching TRBD2. Per germline, CDR1 SGHRS and CDR2 YFSETQ. After removal of 1 base from V and 6 bases from J, the junction contained 4 bases not matched to a gene. CDR3 length: 13 amino acids. This CDR3 is CASSLSREAEQYL. CDR3 DNA sequence: TGCGCCAGCAGCTTGAGCCGGGAGGCCGAGCAGTACCTC.

This clone has a count of ten or more. CDR3 loop: CASSIDGRAGETQYF. The CDR3 DNA follows: TGTGCCAGTAGTATAGATGGACGGGCAGGGGAGACCCAGTACTTC. J is TRBJ2-5 and V is TRBV19, with a tentative D call TRBD1 (5 bases). Germline V gene sequence: CDR1 LNHDA, CDR2 SQIVND (reference sequence). The CDR3 has 15 residues. The V gene lost 0 bases and the J gene lost 5 bases, with 13 bases spanning the gap.

This clone is labeled as medium-sized. V gene TRBV7-9 combines with J gene TRBJ1-3; D unclear. The CDR3 consists of 13 residues. V lost 2 bases and J lost 4, with 6 bases in between. The germline CDR1 and CDR2 sequences are SEHNR and FQNEAQ (reference sequence). CDR3 DNA sequence: TGTGCCAGCAGCTTACCAGTAGGAAACACCATATATTTT. Protein sequence: CASSLPVGNTIYF. Supplemented by reference TRBV7-9 and TRBJ1-3, the full variable domain reads DTGVSQNPRHKITKRGQNVTFRCDPISEHNRLYWYRQTLGQGPEFLTYFQNEAQLEKSRLLSDRFSAERPKGSFSTLEIQRTEQGDSAMYLCASSLPVGNTIYFGEGSWLTVV.

This clone was counted many times. V and J are TRBV7-6 and TRBJ1-1; 7 bases match TRBD1. The CDR3 spans 14 residues. Germline CDR1 SGHVS, CDR2 FNYEAQ. Germline trimming cut 5 bases from V and 8 bases from J; bases unmatched to any gene: 11. The CDR3 reads CASSPGWGQREAFF. In DNA form, the CDR3 reads TGTGCCAGCAGCCCCGGGTGGGGACAGCGAGAAGCTTTCTTT.

This clone was detected many times. CDR3 nucleotide sequence: TGCAGTGGGGGCCGCCGAGGCTACACCTTC. Translation gives CSGGRRGYTF. The chain joins TRBV20-1 to TRBJ1-2, with a weak D call TRBD1 (5 bases). Trimming pared 7 bases from V and 8 bases from J, leaving 11 bases between. This CDR3 comprises 10 residues. The germline CDR1 and CDR2 sequences are DFQATT and SNEGSKA (reference sequence).

This clone was recorded at least ten times. The chain is built from TRBV6-4 and TRBJ1-2, with TRBD1 matching 8 bases. Germline-derived CDR1 and CDR2 are MRHNA and SNTAGT. The length of the CDR3 is 13 residues. V lost 4 bases to trimming and J lost 8 bases; unmatched junction nucleotides: 6. The CDR3 DNA reads as TGTGCCAGCAGTGCGACAGGGGAGAGGGGCTACACCTTC. Its protein is CASSATGERGYTF.

In its sample, this clone is medium-sized. The sample has other DNA sequences that encode this CDR3 too. This chain joins TRBV7-3 and TRBJ2-3; D is unclear. Germline CDR1 reads SGHTA; CDR2 reads FQGTGA. CDR3 length: 14 residues. Trimming took off 2 bases at V and 2 bases at J, with 8 bases between the two ends. In DNA, the CDR3 is TGTGCCAGCAGCTTAGCGGCACACACAGATACGCAGTATTTT. Protein: CASSLAAHTDTQYF.

In this sample, this clone turned up many times. The V and J genes are TRBV7-8 and TRBJ1-1, with no clear D. There are 13 residues in the CDR3. V shed 4 bases and J shed 1 base, with 7 bases lying between them. Per the germline V gene, CDR1 is SGHVS and CDR2 is FQNEAQ. CDR3 nucleotide sequence: TGTGCCAGCAGCTCACAGAAGAACACTGAAGCTTTCTTT. This encodes CASSSQKNTEAFF.

This clone was detected many times. J is TRBJ1-3 and V is TRBV2; D remains ambiguous. Trimming removed 2 bases at V and 0 bases at J, with 8 bases between. This CDR3 region has 15 residues. In germline, CDR1 is SNHLY, CDR2 FYNNEI. CDR3 residues: CASSESHSSGNTIYF. CDR3 DNA sequence: TGTGCCAGCAGTGAATCTCACTCCTCTGGAAACACCATATATTTT.